The 12 T cell receptor beta chains in this list originate from one sample, sequenced in a study of long-term antiretroviral therapy in people with HIV. Researchers ran immunoSEQ v3.0 at survey level. TCRdb's copy holds only in-frame clones and misses some; the assay was immunoSEQ multiplex PCR. Of fewer than 55,000 clones in the sample, about 95% are singletons; the top ten hold 2.7%. This sample comprised unsorted PBMCs, obtained 3.7 years after starting antiretroviral therapy. The receptors come from a woman aged 45-65 years with HIV.

The chain joins TRBV19 to TRBJ1-1; D might be TRBD1 (5 bases). The CDR3 extends over 15 amino acids. CDR1 and CDR2 from the germline V gene are LNHDA and SQIVND (reference sequence). V shed 4 bases and J shed 6 bases, with 18 bases lying between them. The CDR3 region is CASSKGRFAAPEAFF. CDR3 bases: TGTGCCAGTAGTAAGGGGAGGTTCGCGGCGCCTGAAGCTTTCTTT. The full variable domain, with the rest looked up from reference TRBV19 and TRBJ1-1, is DGGITQSPKYLFRKEGQNVTLSCEQNLNHDAMYWYRQDPGQGLRLIYYSQIVNDFQKGDIAEGYSVSREKKESFPLTVTSAQKNPTAFYLCASSKGRFAAPEAFFGQGTRLTVV.

V gene TRBV11-3 combines with J gene TRBJ2-3, with 7 bases matching TRBD2. The CDR3 runs 16 residues. The V and J ends lost 0 bases and 1 base, in that order; junction bases with no gene match: 4. From germline, CDR1 is SGHNT and CDR2 YENEEA. The CDR3, as DNA: TGTGCCAGCAGCTTAGAGAATCGGGGGGGCACAGATACGCAGTATTTT. This encodes CASSLENRGGTDTQYF.

This clone was observed a single time. V usage is TRBV19 and J usage is TRBJ1-5; the match to TRBD1 covers 8 bases. The V gene's germline CDR1 is LNHDA and CDR2 SQIVND (reference sequence). V lost 3 bases, J lost 6 bases, and 7 bases stayed unmatched. CDR3 size: 15 residues. The CDR3 here is CASSIPRGQAQPQHF. CDR3 coding DNA: TGTGCCAGTAGTATCCCCAGGGGGCAAGCTCAGCCCCAGCATTTT.

The V call is TRBV5-4, the J call TRBJ1-4; TRBD1 is a possible D gene (5 bases). Trimming pared 3 bases from V and 4 bases from J, leaving 10 bases between. Per germline, CDR1 SGHNT and CDR2 YYREEE (reference sequence). This CDR3 is built from 14 residues. CDR3 sequence (DNA): TGTGCCAGCAGCTCATGGGACGGTAATGAAAAACTGTTTTTT. It encodes CASSSWDGNEKLFF.

The rearrangement links TRBV4-2 to TRBJ2-2; D is possibly TRBD2 (5 bases). CDR1 and CDR2 (germline): LGHNA, YNFKEQ. The CDR3 contains 18 residues. V dropped 6 bases and J dropped 5 bases, with 25 bases sitting between them. This chain's CDR3 is CASRTQQPGSRLTGELFF. DNA of the CDR3: TGTGCCAGCAGGACACAACAGCCGGGGAGCCGTTTAACCGGGGAGCTGTTTTTT.

The J gene is TRBJ2-1, the V gene TRBV27; 15 nucleotides agree with TRBD2. Per germline, CDR1 MNHEY and CDR2 SMNVEV (reference sequence). V trimming: 8 bases; J trimming: 3 bases; junction bases outside the gene matches: 5. The length of the CDR3 is 16 residues. The CDR3 sequence: CASVKGLAGGYNEQFF. CDR3 bases: TGTGCCAGCGTTAAGGGACTAGCGGGGGGCTACAATGAGCAGTTCTTC.

This clone was seen a single time. This rearrangement joins TRBV6-1 to TRBJ2-1, with 10 bases lining up with TRBD2. This CDR3 has 15 amino acids. CDR1 MNHNS and CDR2 SASEGT come from the germline V gene. V was pared by 4 bases and J by 5 bases, with 5 bases of the junction left unmatched. CDR3 sequence: CASSGTSGVNNEQFF. In nucleotides, the CDR3 is TGTGCCAGCAGTGGAACTAGCGGGGTAAACAATGAGCAGTTCTTC.

The J gene is TRBJ2-3, the V gene TRBV5-1; 14 nucleotides line up with TRBD2. CDR3 length: 15 amino acids. Germline assignment: CDR1 SGHRS and CDR2 YFSETQ. V gave up 7 bases and J gave up 12 bases; unmatched junction bases: 13. CDR3 region: CASASGTSGGVVQYF. CDR3 coding DNA: TGCGCCAGCGCGTCCGGGACTAGCGGGGGCGTGGTTCAGTATTTT.

The gene calls are TRBV6-1 and TRBJ2-7, with 9 bases identical to TRBD1. The germline V gene has CDR1 MNHNS and CDR2 SASEGT. Trimming took 4 bases from V and 1 from J; bases not matched to a gene: 8. This CDR3 has 16 amino acids. Written as DNA, the CDR3 is TGTGCCAGCAGTGTATTACAGGGGGCATCGTCCTACGAGCAGTACTTC. Translating it yields CASSVLQGASSYEQYF.

This clone has only one observation. The gene calls are TRBV4-3 and TRBJ2-7, with 8 nucleotides matching TRBD2. The germline CDR1 and CDR2 sequences are LGHNA and YSLEER. The CDR3 is 19 amino acids. With 0 bases clipped from V and 0 bases from J, the junction kept 13 bases outside the gene matches. CDR3 protein: CASSQDRVGSGGPSYEQYF. DNA of the CDR3: TGCGCCAGCAGCCAAGATCGTGTGGGCAGCGGGGGTCCCTCCTACGAGCAGTACTTC.

DNA of the CDR3: TGTGCCAGCATTGACAGGGTTTTGGGCCACGAGCAGTACTTC. This codes for CASIDRVLGHEQYF. The chain employs TRBV6-5 and TRBJ2-7; the match to TRBD1 covers 7 bases. CDR1 is MNHEY, CDR2 SVGAGI, per germline. This CDR3 has 14 residues. V lost 7 bases and J lost 5; bases outside the gene matches: 11.

The genes are TRBV7-3 and TRBJ2-5; D may be TRBD1 or TRBD2 (6 bases each). This CDR3 has 15 residues. CDR1 is SGHTA and CDR2 is FQGTGA in the germline V gene. V was trimmed by 5 bases and J by 4 bases, leaving 17 bases between them. The CDR3 loop is CASSPRPGAGETQYF. The CDR3 DNA reads TGTGCCAGCAGCCCTCGGCCGGGGGCAGGAGAGACCCAGTACTTC.